This T cell receptor beta chain is from a study of T cells after yellow fever vaccination. At the level of the study: SMART-Seq v4 Ultra Low Input prepared the low-cell-number fractions. General study points: Clonotypes found in both CD4 and CD8 compartments made up a small share. Most clones from primary vaccination were detected again post-booster (about 95% CD4, roughly 85% CD8).

This clonotype was counted between two and nine times. The antigen remains undetermined. The study made its TCR cDNA through 5'RACE template switching. That step introduced a universal primer site along with UMIs. TCRdb processed the 5' RACE reads anew with MiXCR; each CDR3 protein has one entry. The sample includes 300,000 to 400,000 distinct CDR3 sequences, approximately 13% of them seen just once. Germline V gives CDR1 DFQATT, CDR2 SNEGSKA (reference sequence). The CDR3 is 14 residues long. V was pared by 1 base and J by 5 bases, with 15 bases between. The sequences come from CD4+ T cells sorted from PBMCs, collected 15 days after the yellow fever booster vaccination. The chain couples TRBV20-1 to TRBJ2-7; no definite D call. The sequence was collected from a man aged 18 to 30 who received the YFV17D yellow fever vaccine. DNA for the CDR3: TGCAGTGCTAGAGGCGGTGGGCAACTCGACGAGCAGTACTTC. This codes for CSARGGGQLDEQYF.